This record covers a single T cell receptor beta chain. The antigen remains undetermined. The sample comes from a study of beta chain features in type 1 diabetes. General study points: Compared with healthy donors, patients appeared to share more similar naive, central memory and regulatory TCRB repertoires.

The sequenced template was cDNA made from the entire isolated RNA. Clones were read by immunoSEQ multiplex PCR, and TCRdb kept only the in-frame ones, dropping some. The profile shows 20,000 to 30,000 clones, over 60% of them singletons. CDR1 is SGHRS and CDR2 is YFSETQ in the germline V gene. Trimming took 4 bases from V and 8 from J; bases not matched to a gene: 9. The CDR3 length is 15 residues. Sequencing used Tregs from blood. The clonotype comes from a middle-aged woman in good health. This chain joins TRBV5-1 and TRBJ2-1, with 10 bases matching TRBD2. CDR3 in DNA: TGCGCCAGCAGCGCACCTAGCGGGGGTGGGGATGAGCAGTTCTTC. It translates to CASSAPSGGGDEQFF. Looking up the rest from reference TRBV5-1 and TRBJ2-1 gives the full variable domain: KAGVTQTPRYLIKTRGQQVTLSCSPISGHRSVSWYQQTPGQGLQFLFEYFSETQRNKGNFPGRFSGRQFSNSRSEMNVSTLELGDSALYLCASSAPSGGGDEQFFGPGTRLTVL.